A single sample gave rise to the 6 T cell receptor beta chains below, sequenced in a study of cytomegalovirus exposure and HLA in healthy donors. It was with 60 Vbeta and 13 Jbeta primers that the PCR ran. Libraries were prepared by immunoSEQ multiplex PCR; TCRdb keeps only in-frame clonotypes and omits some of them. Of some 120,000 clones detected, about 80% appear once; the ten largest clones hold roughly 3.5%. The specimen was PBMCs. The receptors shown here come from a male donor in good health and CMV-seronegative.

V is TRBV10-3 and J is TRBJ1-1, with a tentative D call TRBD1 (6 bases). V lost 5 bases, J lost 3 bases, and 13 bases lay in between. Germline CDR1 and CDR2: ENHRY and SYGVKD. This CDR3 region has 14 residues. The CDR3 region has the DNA TGTGCCATCAGTCGTTCAGGGGTGGACACTGAAGCTTTCTTT. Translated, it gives CAISRSGVDTEAFF.

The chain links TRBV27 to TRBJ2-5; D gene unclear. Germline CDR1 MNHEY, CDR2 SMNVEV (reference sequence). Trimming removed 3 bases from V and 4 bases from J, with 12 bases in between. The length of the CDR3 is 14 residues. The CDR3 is CASSFYPEAETQYF. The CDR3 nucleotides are TGTGCCAGCAGTTTTTATCCTGAGGCAGAGACCCAGTACTTC.

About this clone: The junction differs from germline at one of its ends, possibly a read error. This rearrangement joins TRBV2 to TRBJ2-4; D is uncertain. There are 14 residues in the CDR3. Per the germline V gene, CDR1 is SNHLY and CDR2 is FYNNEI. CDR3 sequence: CASSVTQPKNSQYF. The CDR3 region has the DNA TGTGCCAGCAGTGTCACACAGCCCAAAAACAGTCAGTACTTC.

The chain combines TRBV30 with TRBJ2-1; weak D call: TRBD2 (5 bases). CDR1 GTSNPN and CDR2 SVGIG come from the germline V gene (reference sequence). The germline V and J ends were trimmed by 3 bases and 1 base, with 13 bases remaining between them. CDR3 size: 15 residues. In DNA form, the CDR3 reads TGTGCCTGGAGACGAGTCTGGAGGTCCTACAATGAGCAGTTCTTC. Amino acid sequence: CAWRRVWRSYNEQFF.

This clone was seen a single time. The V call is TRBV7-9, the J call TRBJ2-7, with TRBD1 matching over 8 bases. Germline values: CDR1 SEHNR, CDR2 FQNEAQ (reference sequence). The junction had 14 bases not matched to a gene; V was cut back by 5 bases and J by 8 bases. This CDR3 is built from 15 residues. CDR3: CASSPYLGQGWKQYF. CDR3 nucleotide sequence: TGTGCCAGCAGCCCCTACCTTGGACAGGGTTGGAAGCAGTACTTC. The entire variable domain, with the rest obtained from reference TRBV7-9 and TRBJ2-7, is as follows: DTGVSQNPRHKITKRGQNVTFRCDPISEHNRLYWYRQTLGQGPEFLTYFQNEAQLEKSRLLSDRFSAERPKGSFSTLEIQRTEQGDSAMYLCASSPYLGQGWKQYFGPGTRLTVT.

CDR3 DNA sequence: TGTGCCAGCCCTCTCCGGGAGAGCTCCTACAATGAGCAGTTCTTC. As protein: CASPLRESSYNEQFF. This rearrangement joins TRBV2 to TRBJ2-1; D may be TRBD2 (6 bases). Between the trimmed V and J ends, which lost 8 bases and 0 bases, there was a span of 14 bases. The CDR3 spans 15 residues. Germline V gene data show CDR1 as SNHLY and CDR2 as FYNNEI. Variable domain in full (rest from reference TRBV2 and TRBJ2-1): EPEVTQTPSHQVTQMGQEVILRCVPISNHLYFYWYRQILGQKVEFLVSFYNNEISEKSEIFDDQFSVERPDGSNFTLKIRSTKLEDSAMYFCASPLRESSYNEQFFGPGTRLTVL.